This record looks at one T cell receptor (beta chain) sequence and its context. The antigen remains undetermined. Different DNA sequences within this sample yield the same CDR3. This sample stems from a study of cytotoxic CD8 clonotypes in ibrutinib-treated CLL. The wider study: Some 25 partial and 2 complete responses; at median 68 months, about 14 remitted, some 12 progressed. Productive templates averaged about 250,000 per sample, and productive rearrangements 90,000 to 100,000. Study-level results: Patients with sustained remission and those progressing were sampled at differing times.

Repertoires were generated with immunoSEQ multiplex PCR, while TCRdb's copy carries only in-frame clones and drops some. The repertoire includes roughly 130,000 clones, about 80% of them detected once, and about 13% sits in the top ten. Trimming stripped 3 bases from V and 4 bases from J, with 4 bases between. CDR1 and CDR2 from the germline V gene are SNHLY and FYNNEI. The CDR3 is made up of 11 amino acids. The V and J genes are TRBV2 and TRBJ2-7; D uncertain. Sample: PBMCs, taken after 12 months of ibrutinib treatment. This sequence originates from a human donor with chronic lymphocytic leukemia. In DNA form, the CDR3 reads TGTGCCAGCAGTGAGGGATACGAGCAGTACTTC. Protein product: CASSEGYEQYF.